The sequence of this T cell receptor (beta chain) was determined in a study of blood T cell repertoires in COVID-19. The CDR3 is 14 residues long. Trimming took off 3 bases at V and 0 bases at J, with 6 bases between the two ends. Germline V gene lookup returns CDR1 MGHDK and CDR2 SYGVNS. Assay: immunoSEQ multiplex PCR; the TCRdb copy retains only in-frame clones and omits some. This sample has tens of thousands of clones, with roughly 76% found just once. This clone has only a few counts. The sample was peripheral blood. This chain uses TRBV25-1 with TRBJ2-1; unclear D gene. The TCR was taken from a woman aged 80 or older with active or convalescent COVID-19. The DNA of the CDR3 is TGTGCCAGCAGTGATTCAGGCTCCTACAATGAGCAGTTCTTC. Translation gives CASSDSGSYNEQFF.